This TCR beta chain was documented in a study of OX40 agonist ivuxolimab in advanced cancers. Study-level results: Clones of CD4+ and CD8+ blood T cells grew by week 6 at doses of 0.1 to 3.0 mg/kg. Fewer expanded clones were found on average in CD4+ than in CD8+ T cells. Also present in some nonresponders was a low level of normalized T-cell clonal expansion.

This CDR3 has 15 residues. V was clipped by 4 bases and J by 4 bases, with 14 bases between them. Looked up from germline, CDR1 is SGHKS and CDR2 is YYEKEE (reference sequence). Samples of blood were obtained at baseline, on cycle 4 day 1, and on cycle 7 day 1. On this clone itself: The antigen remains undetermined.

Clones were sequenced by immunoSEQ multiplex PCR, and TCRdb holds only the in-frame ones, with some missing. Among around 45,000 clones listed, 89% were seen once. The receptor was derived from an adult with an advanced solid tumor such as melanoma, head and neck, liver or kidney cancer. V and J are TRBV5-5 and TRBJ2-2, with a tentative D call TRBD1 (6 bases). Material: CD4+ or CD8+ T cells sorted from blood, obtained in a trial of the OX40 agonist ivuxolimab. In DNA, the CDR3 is TGTGCCAGCAGCCTGGGACACGGGTCCACCGGGGAGCTGTTTTTT. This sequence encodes CASSLGHGSTGELFF.